This T cell receptor beta chain is from a study of T cell repertoires in cytomegalovirus infection. As for the study in general: It can be stated that public TCR beta signatures indicated CMV infection as well as a matching HLA type. Study findings and constraints: The cumulative frequency of public TCR beta families identified carriers of CMV plus the relevant HLA. Clonotype analysis showed dominance of the ex vivo response by HLA-C-restricted CMV-specific TCR beta clonotypes.

Remarks on this clonotype: Antigen specificity is unknown.

One entry per CDR3 protein results from TCRdb running MiXCR on the reads. This sample yields approximately 500,000 distinct CDR3 sequences, of which approximately 17% are seen a single time; 20% to 30% belongs to the top ten. This CDR3 region has 15 residues. The V and J ends lost 0 bases and 2 bases, in that order; junction bases with no gene match: 5. Germline CDR1 reads SGHRS; CDR2 reads YFSETQ. Material for sequencing was CD8+ T cells from PBMCs. This chain joins TRBV5-1 and TRBJ2-7; the match to TRBD1 covers 7 bases. This clonotype was obtained from a human donor in good health (CMV status not recorded). Some clones in this sample may be carry-over from other donors' samples. CDR3 sequence reads: CASSLADRTAYEQYF. The CDR3 DNA reads as TGCGCCAGCAGCTTGGCGGACAGGACCGCCTACGAGCAGTACTTC.